These 13 T cell receptor beta chains share one sample of origin, sequenced in a study of T cell responses to AZD1222 COVID-19 vaccine. Produced via immunoSEQ multiplex PCR; TCRdb's table is partial and in-frame only. The top ten hold around 4.9% of the sample, which has 82,000 or so clones, 90% seen once. Sequences were derived from peripheral blood, sampled on day 0 of AZD1222 vaccination. The receptor source for this set is an adult in good health.

This clone was counted only a few times. The same CDR3 also results from other DNA sequences found in this sample. The rearrangement uses TRBV7-3 and TRBJ2-2; D unresolved. Germline CDR1 reads SGHTA; CDR2 reads FQGTGA. The V end lost 4 bases, the J end lost 5 bases, and 5 bases lay between the germline ends. This CDR3 comprises 12 residues. The CDR3 sequence is CASSSDTGELFF. Written as DNA, the CDR3 is TGTGCCAGCAGCTCGGATACCGGGGAGCTGTTTTTT.

CDR3 DNA: TGCAGCGTTGTAATTGGGTACGAGCAGTACTTC. This codes for CSVVIGYEQYF. This sequence joins TRBV29-1 and TRBJ2-7; D is ambiguous. With 4 bases removed from V and 4 bases from J, the gap between germline ends came to 8 bases. In germline, CDR1 is SQVTM, CDR2 ANQGSEA. The CDR3 spans 11 residues.

CDR3 in amino acids: CASSQDYAGTDTQYF. The CDR3 DNA reads TGCGCCAGCAGCCAAGATTACGCCGGCACAGATACGCAGTATTTT. The genes are TRBV4-3 and TRBJ2-3; D is uncertain. Per germline, CDR1 LGHNA and CDR2 YSLEER. The length of the CDR3 is 15 residues. V was pared by 0 bases and J by 1 base, with 8 bases between.

This clone was seen only once. The chain employs TRBV11-3 and TRBJ1-1; maybe TRBD1 (6 bases). Germline V gene sequence: CDR1 SGHNT, CDR2 YENEEA. The CDR3 has 14 residues. V was clipped by 5 bases and J by 0 bases, with 10 bases between them. The CDR3 protein is CASSQTGMNTEAFF. The CDR3 DNA reads as TGTGCCAGCAGCCAAACAGGGATGAACACTGAAGCTTTCTTT.

The genes are TRBV28 and TRBJ2-7, with 7 positions matching TRBD1. V gave up 5 bases and J gave up 5 bases; unmatched junction bases: 9. The CDR3 is 14 residues long. Germline V CDR1 and CDR2: MDHEN, SYDVKM. CDR3 sequence (DNA): TGTGCCAGCAGTCCACGGACAGGTTCCAACGAGCAGTACTTC. Translated, it gives CASSPRTGSNEQYF.

This sequence joins TRBV29-1 and TRBJ2-1, with D perhaps given as TRBD1 or TRBD2 (5 bases each). This CDR3 spans 13 amino acids. Between the trimmed V and J ends, which lost 7 bases and 7 bases, there was a span of 17 bases. Germline CDR1 SQVTM, CDR2 ANQGSEA. The CDR3 nucleotides are TGCAGCGCTGGACGGACTCAGGGTAATGAGCAGTTCTTC. Its translation is CSAGRTQGNEQFF.

The V gene is TRBV25-1, the J gene TRBJ2-1; the D is unclear. Trimming took off 2 bases at V and 14 bases at J, with 10 bases between the two ends. There are 11 residues in the CDR3. In germline, CDR1 is MGHDK, CDR2 SYGVNS. CDR3 sequence (DNA): TGTGCCAGCAGTGAAGGGTTTTGGGAGTTCTTC. Protein product: CASSEGFWEFF.

Comments on this clone: One end of the junction is discordant with germline, which a read error may explain. The chain recombines TRBV28 with TRBJ1-6; D is ambiguous. The CDR3 runs to 11 residues. The germline CDR1 and CDR2 sequences are MDHEN and SYDVKM. The CDR3 DNA is TGTGCCAGCGGTTTCAGATGGTCCCTCCACTTT. Protein product: CASGFRWSLHF. Full variable domain (outside the CDR3, taken from reference TRBV28 and TRBJ1-6): DVKVTQSSRYLVKRTGEKVFLECVQDMDHENMFWYRQDPGLGLRLIYFSYDVKMKEKGDIPEGYSVSREKKERFSLILESASTNQTSMYLCASGFRWSLHFGNGTRLTVT.

In its sample, this clone was seen a few times. The V call is TRBV3-1 (or the pseudogene TRBV3-2), the J call TRBJ1-3, with D unresolved. Trimming removed 1 base from V and 2 bases from J, with 3 bases in between. The CDR3 is made up of 13 amino acids. Germline V gene lookup returns CDR1 LGHDT and CDR2 YNNKEL (reference sequence). The chain's CDR3 is CASSQGPGNTIYF. DNA for the CDR3: TGTGCCAGCAGCCAAGGCCCTGGAAACACCATATATTTT.

The CDR3 nucleotides read TGTGCCAGCAGCTCACGGACTAGCGGGGGGGTCTGGTACCAAGAGACCCAGTACTTC. Translating it yields CASSSRTSGGVWYQETQYF. The chain carries TRBV6-2 or TRBV6-3 and TRBJ2-5; 15 bases are shared with TRBD2. This CDR3 has 19 residues. J gave up 0 bases and V 6 bases, and 11 bases lay outside the gene matches. Germline V lookup: CDR1 MNHEY, CDR2 SVGEGT.

This rearrangement joins TRBV2 to TRBJ2-1; 10 bases are a match to TRBD1. The germline gives CDR1 SNHLY, CDR2 FYNNEI. CDR3 length equals 16 residues. J lost 0 bases, V lost 6 bases, and 5 bases had no gene match. The chain's CDR3 is CASRGDRGPSYNEQFF. The CDR3 nucleotides are TGTGCCAGCAGAGGGGACAGGGGCCCCTCCTACAATGAGCAGTTCTTC.

The rearrangement links TRBV28 to TRBJ2-5, with 7 bases fitting TRBD1. Trimming cost V 5 bases and J 7 bases; bases outside gene matches: 7. Germline lookup yields CDR1 MDHEN and CDR2 SYDVKM. CDR3 length equals 13 residues. The CDR3 here is CASSDGTVLTQYF. The DNA for the CDR3 is TGTGCCAGCAGTGACGGGACAGTCCTGACCCAGTACTTC.

For the CDR3, the DNA is TGTGCCAGCAGCGTAGGACTCCATAGGATGAACACTGAAGCTTTCTTT. Protein sequence: CASSVGLHRMNTEAFF. The chain has TRBV5-6 and TRBJ1-1; D ambiguous. The V end was cut by 4 bases, the J end by 0 bases, with 16 bases between. This CDR3 region has 16 residues. The V gene's germline CDR1 is SGHDT and CDR2 YYEEEE.